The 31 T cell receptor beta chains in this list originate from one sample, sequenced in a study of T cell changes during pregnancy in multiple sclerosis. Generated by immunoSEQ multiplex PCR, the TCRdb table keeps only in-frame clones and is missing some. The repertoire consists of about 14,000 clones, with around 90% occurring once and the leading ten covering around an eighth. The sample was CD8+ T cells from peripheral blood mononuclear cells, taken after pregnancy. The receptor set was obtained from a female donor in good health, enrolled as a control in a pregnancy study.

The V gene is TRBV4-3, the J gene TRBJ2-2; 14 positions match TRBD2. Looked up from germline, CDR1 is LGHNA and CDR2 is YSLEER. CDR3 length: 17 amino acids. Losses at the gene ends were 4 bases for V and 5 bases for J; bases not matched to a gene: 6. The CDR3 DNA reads TGCGCCAGCAGCCGGGGACTAGCGGGAGAAGGTACCGGGGAGCTGTTTTTT. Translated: CASSRGLAGEGTGELFF.

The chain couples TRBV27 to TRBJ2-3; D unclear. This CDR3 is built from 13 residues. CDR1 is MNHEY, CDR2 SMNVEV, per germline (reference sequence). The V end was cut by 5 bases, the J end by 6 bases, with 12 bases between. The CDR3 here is CASSGTAGDTQYF. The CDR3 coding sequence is TGTGCCAGCAGTGGAACAGCTGGGGATACGCAGTATTTT.

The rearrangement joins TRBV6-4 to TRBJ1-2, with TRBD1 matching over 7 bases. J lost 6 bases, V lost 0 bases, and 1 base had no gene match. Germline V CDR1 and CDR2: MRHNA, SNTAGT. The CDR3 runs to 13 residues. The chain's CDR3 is CASSDSTGNGYTF. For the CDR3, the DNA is TGTGCCAGCAGTGACTCGACAGGGAATGGCTACACCTTC.

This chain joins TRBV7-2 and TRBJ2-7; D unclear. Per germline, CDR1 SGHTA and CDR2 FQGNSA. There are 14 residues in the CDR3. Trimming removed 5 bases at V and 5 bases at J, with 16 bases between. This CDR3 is CASSLRAPPDEQYF. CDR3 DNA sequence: TGTGCCAGCAGCCTAAGAGCCCCTCCCGACGAGCAGTACTTC.

DNA of the CDR3: TGTGCCAGCAGCCGGACAGGAGAGAACACCGGGGAGCTGTTTTTT. Translated: CASSRTGENTGELFF. This chain links TRBV7-8 with TRBJ2-2; TRBD1 aligns across 7 bases. CDR3 size: 15 residues. V lost 5 bases and J lost 1; bases outside the gene matches: 4. Germline V lookup: CDR1 SGHVS, CDR2 FQNEAQ.

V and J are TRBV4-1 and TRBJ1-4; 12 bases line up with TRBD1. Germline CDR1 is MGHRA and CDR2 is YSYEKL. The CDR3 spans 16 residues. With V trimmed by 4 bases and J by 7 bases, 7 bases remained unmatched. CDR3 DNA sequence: TGCGCCAGCAGCCTCGGGACAGGGGGCGGGAGTGAAAAACTGTTTTTT. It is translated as CASSLGTGGGSEKLFF.

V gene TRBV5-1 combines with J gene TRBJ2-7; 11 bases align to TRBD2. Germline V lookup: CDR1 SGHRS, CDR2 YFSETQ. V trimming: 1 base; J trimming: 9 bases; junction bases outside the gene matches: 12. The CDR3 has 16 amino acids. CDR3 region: CASSLTGTSGSGGQYF. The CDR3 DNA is TGCGCCAGCAGCTTGACCGGGACTAGCGGCAGTGGGGGGCAGTACTTC.

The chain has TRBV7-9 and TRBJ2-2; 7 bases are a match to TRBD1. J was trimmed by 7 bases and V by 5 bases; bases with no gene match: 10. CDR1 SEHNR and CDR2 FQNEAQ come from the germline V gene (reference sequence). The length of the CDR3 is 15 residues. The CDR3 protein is CASSPRTGLDGELFF. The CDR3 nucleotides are TGTGCCAGCAGCCCGCGGACAGGTTTGGACGGGGAGCTGTTTTTT.

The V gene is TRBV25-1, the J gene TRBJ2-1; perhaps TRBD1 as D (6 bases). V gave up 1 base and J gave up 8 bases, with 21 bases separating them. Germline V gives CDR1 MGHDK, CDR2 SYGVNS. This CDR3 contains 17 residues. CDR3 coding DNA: TGTGCCAGCAGTGAATTTCTGGACAGAGTGAATAGATATGAGCAGTTCTTC. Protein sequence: CASSEFLDRVNRYEQFF. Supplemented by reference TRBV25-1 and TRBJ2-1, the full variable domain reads EADIYQTPRYLVIGTGKKITLECSQTMGHDKMYWYQQDPGMELHLIHYSYGVNSTEKGDLSSESTVSRIRTEHFPLTLESARPSHTSQYLCASSEFLDRVNRYEQFFGPGTRLTVL.

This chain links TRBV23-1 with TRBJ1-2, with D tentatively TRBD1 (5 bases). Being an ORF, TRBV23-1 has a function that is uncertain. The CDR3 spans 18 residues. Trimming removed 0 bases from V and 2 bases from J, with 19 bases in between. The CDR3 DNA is TGCGCCAGCAGTCAATCATGCAGACAGAACGATTTGAACTATGGCTACACCTTC. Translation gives CASSQSCRQNDLNYGYTF.

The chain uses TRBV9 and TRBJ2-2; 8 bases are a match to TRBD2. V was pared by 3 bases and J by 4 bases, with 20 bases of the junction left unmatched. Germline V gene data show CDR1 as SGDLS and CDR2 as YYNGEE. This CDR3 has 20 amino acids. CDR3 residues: CASSESFREGHKIGTGELFF. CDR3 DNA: TGTGCCAGCAGCGAAAGTTTCCGGGAGGGCCACAAAATCGGCACCGGGGAGCTGTTTTTT.

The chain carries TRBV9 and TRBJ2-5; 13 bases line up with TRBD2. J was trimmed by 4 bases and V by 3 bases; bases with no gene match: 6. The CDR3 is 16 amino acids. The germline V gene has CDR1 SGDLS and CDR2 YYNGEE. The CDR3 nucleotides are TGTGCCAGCAGCGGAGAACTAGCGGGGGGGCGAGAGACCCAGTACTTC. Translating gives CASSGELAGGRETQYF.

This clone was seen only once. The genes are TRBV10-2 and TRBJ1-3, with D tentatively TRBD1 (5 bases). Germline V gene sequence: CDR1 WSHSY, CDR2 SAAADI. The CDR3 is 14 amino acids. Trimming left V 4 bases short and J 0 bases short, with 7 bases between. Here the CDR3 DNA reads TGCGCCAGCAGTGGGGACTTCTCTGGAAACACCATATATTTT. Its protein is CASSGDFSGNTIYF.

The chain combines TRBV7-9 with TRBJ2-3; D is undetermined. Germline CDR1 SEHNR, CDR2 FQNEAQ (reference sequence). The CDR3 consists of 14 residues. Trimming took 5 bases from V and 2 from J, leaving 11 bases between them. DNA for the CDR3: TGTGCCAGCAGCCAAGAAACTTTCACAGATACGCAGTATTTT. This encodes CASSQETFTDTQYF.

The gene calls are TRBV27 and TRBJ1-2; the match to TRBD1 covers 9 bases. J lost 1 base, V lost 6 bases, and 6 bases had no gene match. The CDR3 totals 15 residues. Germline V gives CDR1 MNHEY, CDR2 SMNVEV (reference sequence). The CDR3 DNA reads TGTGCCAGCAGCTACTCGGGACAGGGTAACTATGGCTACACCTTC. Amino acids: CASSYSGQGNYGYTF.

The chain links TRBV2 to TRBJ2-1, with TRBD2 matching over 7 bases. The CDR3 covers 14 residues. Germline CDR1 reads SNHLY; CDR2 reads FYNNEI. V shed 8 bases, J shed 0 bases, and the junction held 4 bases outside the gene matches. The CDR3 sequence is CASFTGGSYNEQFF. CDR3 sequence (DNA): TGTGCCAGCTTTACGGGGGGCTCCTACAATGAGCAGTTCTTC.

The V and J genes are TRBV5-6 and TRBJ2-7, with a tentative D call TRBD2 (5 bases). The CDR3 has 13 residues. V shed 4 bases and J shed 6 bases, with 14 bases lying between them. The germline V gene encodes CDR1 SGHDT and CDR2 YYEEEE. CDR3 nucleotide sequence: TGTGCCAGCAGCCTCGGGATCGCCAGCGAGCAGTACTTC. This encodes CASSLGIASEQYF.

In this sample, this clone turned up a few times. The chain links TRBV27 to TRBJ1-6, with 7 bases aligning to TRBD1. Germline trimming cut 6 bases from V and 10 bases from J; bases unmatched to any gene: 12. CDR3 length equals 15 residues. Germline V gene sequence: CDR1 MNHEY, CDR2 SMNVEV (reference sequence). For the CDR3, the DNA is TGTGCCAGCAGCTTTGGGGGACAGTTAGGATCACCCCTCCACTTT. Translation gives CASSFGGQLGSPLHF.

CDR3 in DNA: TGCAGCGCGTTAGACTACCTGAGCACAGATACGCAGTATTTT. Its translation: CSALDYLSTDTQYF. The chain is built from TRBV29-1 and TRBJ2-3; D perhaps matches TRBD2 (5 bases). The CDR3 has 14 amino acids. Germline CDR1 and CDR2: SQVTM and ANQGSEA. Trimming took 7 bases from V and 0 from J, leaving 14 bases between them.

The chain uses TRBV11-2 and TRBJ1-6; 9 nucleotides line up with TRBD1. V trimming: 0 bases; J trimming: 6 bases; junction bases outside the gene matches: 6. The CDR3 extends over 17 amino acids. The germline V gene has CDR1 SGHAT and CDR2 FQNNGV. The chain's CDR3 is CASSLEPQGAGNSPLHF. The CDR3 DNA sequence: TGTGCCAGCAGCTTAGAACCACAGGGGGCGGGTAATTCACCCCTCCACTTT.

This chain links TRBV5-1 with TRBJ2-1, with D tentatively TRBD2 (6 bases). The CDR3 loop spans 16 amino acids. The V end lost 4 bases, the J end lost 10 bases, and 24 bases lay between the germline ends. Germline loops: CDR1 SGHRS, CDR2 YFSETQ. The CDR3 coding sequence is TGCGCCAGCAGCCCCAAAGCGGGCTTGCACCAATGGGAGCAGTTCTTC. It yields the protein CASSPKAGLHQWEQFF.

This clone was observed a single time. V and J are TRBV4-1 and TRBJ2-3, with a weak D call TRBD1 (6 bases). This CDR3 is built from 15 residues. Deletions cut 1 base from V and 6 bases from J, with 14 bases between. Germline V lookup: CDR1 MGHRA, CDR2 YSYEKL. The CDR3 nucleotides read TGCGCCAGCAGCCAAGTAGAGGGGGAAGGGGATACGCAGTATTTT. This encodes CASSQVEGEGDTQYF.

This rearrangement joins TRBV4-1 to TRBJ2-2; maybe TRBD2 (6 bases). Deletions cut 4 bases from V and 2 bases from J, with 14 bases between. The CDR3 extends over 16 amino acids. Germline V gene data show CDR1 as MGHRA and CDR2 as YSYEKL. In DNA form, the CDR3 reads TGCGCCAGCAGCCTACCGGCGGGGCTAAACACCGGGGAGCTGTTTTTT. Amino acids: CASSLPAGLNTGELFF.

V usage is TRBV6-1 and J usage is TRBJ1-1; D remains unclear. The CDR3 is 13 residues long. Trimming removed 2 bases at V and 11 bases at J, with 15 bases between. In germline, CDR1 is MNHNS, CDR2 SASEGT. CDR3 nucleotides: TGTGCCAGCAGTGAAAACGGGCGGGATCGGGCTTTCTTT. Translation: CASSENGRDRAFF.

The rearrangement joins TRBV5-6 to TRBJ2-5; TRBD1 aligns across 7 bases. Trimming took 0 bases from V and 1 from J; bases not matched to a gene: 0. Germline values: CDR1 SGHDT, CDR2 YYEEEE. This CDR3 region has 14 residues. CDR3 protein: CASSLGDSQETQYF. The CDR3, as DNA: TGTGCCAGCAGCTTGGGGGACAGCCAAGAGACCCAGTACTTC.

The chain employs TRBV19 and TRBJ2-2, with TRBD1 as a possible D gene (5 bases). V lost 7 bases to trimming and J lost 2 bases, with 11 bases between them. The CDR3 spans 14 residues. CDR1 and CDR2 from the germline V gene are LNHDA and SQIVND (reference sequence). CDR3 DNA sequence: TGTGCCAGTATCCCCGACAGTAACACCGGGGAGCTGTTTTTT. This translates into CASIPDSNTGELFF.

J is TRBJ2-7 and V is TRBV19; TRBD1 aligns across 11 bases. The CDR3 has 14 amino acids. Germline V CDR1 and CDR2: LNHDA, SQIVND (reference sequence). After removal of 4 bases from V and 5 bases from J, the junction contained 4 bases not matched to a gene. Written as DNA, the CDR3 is TGTGCCAGTAGTAGGACAGGGGGCAACCACGAGCAGTACTTC. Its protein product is CASSRTGGNHEQYF.

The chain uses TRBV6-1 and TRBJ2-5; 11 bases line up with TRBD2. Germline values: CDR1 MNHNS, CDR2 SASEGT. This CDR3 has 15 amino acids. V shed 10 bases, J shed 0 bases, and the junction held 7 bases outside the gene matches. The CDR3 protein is CAIKRLAGNQETQYF. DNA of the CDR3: TGTGCCATCAAAAGACTAGCGGGGAACCAAGAGACCCAGTACTTC.

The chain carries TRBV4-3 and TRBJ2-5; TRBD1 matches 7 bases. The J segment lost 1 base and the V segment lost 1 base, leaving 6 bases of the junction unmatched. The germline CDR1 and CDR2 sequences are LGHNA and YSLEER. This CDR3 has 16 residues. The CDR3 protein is CASSQVYTGVQETQYF. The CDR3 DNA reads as TGCGCCAGCAGCCAAGTCTATACAGGGGTCCAAGAGACCCAGTACTTC.

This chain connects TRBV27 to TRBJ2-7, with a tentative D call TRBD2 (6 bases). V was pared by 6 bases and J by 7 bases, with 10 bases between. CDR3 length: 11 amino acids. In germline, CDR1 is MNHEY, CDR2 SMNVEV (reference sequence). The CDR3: CASSWGGEQYF. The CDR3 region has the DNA TGTGCCAGCAGCTGGGGAGGAGAGCAGTACTTC.

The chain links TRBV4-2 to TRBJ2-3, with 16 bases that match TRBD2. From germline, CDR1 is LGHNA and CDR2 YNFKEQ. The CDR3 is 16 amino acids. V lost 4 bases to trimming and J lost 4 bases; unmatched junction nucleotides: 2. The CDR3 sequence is CASSPGTSGGADTQYF. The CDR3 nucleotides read TGTGCCAGCAGCCCCGGGACTAGCGGGGGGGCAGATACGCAGTATTTT.